This T cell receptor beta chain was sequenced for a study of early T cells in non-severe SARS-CoV-2 infection. This clonotype was counted only a few times. Germline assignment: CDR1 MNHNY and CDR2 SVGAGI (reference sequence). The V and J ends lost 2 bases and 0 bases, in that order; junction bases with no gene match: 3. The CDR3 spans 16 residues. The protocol attached unique molecular identifiers to individual cDNA molecules. Using its own MiXCR run on the 5' RACE reads, TCRdb lists one record per CDR3 protein. The sample shows approximately 75,000 distinct CDR3 sequences, approximately 4.6% of them seen only once.

The source material was whole blood, sampled at baseline. V usage is TRBV6-6 and J usage is TRBJ1-5, with 8 bases matching TRBD1. The clonotype was recovered from an adult who was a healthcare worker with PCR-confirmed SARS-CoV-2 infection or an uninfected control (not recorded which). The donor label of this sample is uncertain. The CDR3 DNA is TGTGCCAGCAGTTACCTCAGGGGGCATAGCAATCAGCCCCAGCATTTT. It yields the protein CASSYLRGHSNQPQHF.